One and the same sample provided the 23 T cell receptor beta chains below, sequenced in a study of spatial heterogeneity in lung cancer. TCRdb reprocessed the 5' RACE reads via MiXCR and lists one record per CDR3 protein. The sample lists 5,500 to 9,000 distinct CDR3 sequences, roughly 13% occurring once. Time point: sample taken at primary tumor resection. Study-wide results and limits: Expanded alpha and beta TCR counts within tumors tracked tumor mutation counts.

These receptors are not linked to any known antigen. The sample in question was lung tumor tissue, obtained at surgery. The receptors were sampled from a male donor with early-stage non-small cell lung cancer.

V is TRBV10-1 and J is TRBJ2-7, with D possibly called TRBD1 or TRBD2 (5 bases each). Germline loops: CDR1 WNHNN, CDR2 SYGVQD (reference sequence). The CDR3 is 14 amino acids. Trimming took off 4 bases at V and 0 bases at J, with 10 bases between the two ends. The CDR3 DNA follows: TGCGCCAGCAGTGGAGCAGGGAGCTCCTACGAGCAGTACTTC. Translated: CASSGAGSSYEQYF.

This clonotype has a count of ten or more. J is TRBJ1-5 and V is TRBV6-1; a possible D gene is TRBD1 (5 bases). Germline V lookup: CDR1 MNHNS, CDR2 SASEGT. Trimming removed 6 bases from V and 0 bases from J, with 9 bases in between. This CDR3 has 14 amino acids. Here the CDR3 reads CASSGDGSNQPQHF. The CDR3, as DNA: TGTGCCAGCAGCGGGGACGGTAGCAATCAGCCCCAGCATTTT.

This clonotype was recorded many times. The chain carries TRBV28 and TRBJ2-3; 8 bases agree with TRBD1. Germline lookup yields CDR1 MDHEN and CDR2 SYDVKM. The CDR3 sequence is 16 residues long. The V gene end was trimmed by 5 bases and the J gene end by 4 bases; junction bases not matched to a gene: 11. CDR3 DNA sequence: TGTGCCAGCAGTCACGACAGGGGAGGAAGGGCAGATACGCAGTATTTT. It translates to CASSHDRGGRADTQYF.

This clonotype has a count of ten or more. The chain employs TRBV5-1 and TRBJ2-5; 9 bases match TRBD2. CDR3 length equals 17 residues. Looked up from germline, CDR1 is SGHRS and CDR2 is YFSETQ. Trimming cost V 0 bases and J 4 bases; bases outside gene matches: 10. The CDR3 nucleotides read TGCGCCAGCAGCTTGGAAGGGCTAGCGGGACGGGGAGAGACCCAGTACTTC. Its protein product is CASSLEGLAGRGETQYF.

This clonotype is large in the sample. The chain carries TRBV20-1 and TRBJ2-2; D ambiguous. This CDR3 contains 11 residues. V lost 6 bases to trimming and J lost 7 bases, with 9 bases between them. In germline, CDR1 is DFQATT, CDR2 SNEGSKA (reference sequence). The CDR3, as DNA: TGCAGTGCGCCTTTATACGGGGAGCTGTTTTTT. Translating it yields CSAPLYGELFF.

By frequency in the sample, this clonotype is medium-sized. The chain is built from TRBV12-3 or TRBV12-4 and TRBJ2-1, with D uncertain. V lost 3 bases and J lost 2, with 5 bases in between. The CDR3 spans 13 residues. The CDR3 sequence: CASSFPPYNEQFF. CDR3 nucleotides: TGTGCCAGCAGTTTTCCCCCCTACAATGAGCAGTTCTTC.

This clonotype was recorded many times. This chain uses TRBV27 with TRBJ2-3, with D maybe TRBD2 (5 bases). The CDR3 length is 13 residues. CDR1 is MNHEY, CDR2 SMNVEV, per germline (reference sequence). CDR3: CAARVAGTDTQYF. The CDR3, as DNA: TGTGCAGCGAGGGTGGCGGGCACAGATACGCAGTATTTT.

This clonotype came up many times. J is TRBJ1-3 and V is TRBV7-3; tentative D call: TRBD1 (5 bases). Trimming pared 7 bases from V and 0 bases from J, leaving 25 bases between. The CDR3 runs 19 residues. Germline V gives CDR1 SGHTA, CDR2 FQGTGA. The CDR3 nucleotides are TGTGCCAGCATCCCCCTCCCCACCGGGGGGGAAGACTCTGGAAACACCATATATTTT. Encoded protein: CASIPLPTGGEDSGNTIYF.

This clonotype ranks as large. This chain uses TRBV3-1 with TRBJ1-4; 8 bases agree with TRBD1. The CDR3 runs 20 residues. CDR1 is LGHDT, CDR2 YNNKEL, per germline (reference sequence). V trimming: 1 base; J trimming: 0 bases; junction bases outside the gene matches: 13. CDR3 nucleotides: TGTGCCAGCAGCCAAGGTGGACGTGGACAGGGTTGGACAACTAATGAAAAACTGTTTTTT. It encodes CASSQGGRGQGWTTNEKLFF. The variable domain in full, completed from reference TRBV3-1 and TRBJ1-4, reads DTAVSQTPKYLVTQMGNDKSIKCEQNLGHDTMYWYKQDSKKFLKIMFSYNNKELIINETVPNRFSPKSPDKAHLNLHINSLELGDSAVYFCASSQGGRGQGWTTNEKLFFGSGTQLSVL.

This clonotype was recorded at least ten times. The CDR3 is CASRGTVTYEQYV. In nucleotides, the CDR3 is TGTGCCAGCAGAGGGACGGTTACCTACGAGCAGTACGTC. This chain links TRBV28 with TRBJ2-7; D tentatively fits TRBD1 or TRBD2 (5 bases each). Germline lookup yields CDR1 MDHEN and CDR2 SYDVKM. V was trimmed by 6 bases and J by 2 bases, leaving 11 bases between them. There are 13 residues in the CDR3.

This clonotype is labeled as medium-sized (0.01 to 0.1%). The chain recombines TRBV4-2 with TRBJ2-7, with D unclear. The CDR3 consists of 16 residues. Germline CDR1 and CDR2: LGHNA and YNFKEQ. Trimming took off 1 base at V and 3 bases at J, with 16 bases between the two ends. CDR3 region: CASSQVGSGPNYEQYF. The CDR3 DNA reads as TGTGCCAGCAGCCAAGTGGGTTCAGGCCCCAACTACGAGCAGTACTTC.

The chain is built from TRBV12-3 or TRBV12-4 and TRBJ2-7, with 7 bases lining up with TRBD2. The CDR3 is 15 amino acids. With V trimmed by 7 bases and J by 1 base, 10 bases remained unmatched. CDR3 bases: TGTGCCAGCACCCCAACGGGGGGAACGTCCTACGAGCAGTACTTC. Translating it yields CASTPTGGTSYEQYF.

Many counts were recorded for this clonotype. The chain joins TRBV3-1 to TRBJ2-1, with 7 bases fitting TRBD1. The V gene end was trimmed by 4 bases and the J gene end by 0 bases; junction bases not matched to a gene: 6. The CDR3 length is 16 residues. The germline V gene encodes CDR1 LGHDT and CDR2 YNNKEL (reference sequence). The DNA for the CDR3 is TGTGCCAGCAGCCGAGGGACAGTTAACTCCTACAATGAGCAGTTCTTC. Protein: CASSRGTVNSYNEQFF.

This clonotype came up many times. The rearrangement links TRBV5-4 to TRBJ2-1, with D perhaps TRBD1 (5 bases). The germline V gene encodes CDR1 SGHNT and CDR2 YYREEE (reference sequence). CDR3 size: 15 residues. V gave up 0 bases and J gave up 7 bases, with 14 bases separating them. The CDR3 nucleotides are TGTGCCAGCAGCTTGGTGACCTGGGGCTGGAATGAGCAGTTCTTC. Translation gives CASSLVTWGWNEQFF.

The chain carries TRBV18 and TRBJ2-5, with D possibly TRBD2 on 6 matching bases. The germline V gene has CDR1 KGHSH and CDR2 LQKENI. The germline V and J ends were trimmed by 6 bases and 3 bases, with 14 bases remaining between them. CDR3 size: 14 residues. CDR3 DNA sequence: TGTGCCAGCTCGCGGGGAGTTACTGAAGAGACCCAGTACTTC. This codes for CASSRGVTEETQYF.

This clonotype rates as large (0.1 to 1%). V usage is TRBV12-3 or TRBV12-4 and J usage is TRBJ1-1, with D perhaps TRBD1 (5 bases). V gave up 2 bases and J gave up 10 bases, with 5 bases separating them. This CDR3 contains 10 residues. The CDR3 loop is CASSLRGAFF. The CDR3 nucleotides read TGTGCCAGCAGTTTAAGGGGAGCTTTCTTT.

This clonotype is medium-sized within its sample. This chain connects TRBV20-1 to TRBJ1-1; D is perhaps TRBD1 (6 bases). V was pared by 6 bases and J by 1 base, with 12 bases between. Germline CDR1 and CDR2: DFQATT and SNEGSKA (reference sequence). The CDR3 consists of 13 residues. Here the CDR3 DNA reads TGCAGTGCCCCGGGACAATCGAACACTGAAGCTTTCTTT. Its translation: CSAPGQSNTEAFF.

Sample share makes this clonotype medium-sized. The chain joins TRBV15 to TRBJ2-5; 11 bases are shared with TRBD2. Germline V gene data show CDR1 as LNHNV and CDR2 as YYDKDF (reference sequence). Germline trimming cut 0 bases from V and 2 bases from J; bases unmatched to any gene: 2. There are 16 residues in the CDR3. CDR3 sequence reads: CATSRDGTSGQETQYF. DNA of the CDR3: TGTGCCACCAGCAGAGACGGGACTAGCGGTCAAGAGACCCAGTACTTC.

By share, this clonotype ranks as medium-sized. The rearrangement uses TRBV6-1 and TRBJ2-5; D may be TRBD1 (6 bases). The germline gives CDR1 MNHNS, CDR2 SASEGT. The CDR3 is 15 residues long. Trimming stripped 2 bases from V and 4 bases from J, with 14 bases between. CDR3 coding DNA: TGTGCCAGCAGTGAACTGGGGGTAGGGGGAGAGACCCAGTACTTC. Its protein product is CASSELGVGGETQYF.

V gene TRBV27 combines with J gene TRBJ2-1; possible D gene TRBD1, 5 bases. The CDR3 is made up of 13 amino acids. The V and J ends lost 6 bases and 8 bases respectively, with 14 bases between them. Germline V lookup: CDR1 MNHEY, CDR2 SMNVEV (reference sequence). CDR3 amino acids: CASRPPTAYEQFF. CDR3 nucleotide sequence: TGTGCCAGCAGACCCCCGACAGCTTATGAGCAGTTCTTC.

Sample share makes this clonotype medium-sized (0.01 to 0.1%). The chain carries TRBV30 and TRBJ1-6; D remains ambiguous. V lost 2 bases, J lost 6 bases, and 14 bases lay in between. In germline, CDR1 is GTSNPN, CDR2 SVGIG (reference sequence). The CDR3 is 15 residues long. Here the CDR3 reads CAWSNPTVLNSPLHF. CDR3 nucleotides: TGTGCCTGGAGTAACCCGACGGTGCTTAATTCACCCCTCCACTTT.

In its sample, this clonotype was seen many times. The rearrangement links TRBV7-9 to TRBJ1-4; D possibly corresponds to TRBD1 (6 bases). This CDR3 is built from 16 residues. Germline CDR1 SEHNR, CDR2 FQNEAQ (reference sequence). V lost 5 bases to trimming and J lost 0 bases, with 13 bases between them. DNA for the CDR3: TGTGCCAGCAGCAGCCGACAGGCAACAACTAATGAAAAACTGTTTTTT. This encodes CASSSRQATTNEKLFF.

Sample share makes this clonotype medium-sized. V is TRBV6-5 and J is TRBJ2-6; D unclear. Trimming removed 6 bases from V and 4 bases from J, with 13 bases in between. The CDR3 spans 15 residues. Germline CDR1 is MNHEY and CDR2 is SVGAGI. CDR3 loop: CASSISRTGANVLTF. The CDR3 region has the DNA TGTGCCAGCAGCATCTCGAGGACCGGGGCCAACGTCCTGACTTTC.